This TCR beta chain was sequenced during a study of blood T cell repertoires in COVID-19. For the study at large: Samples taken during acute and convalescent COVID-19 were collected in the United States, Italy and Spain.

Method: immunoSEQ multiplex PCR; TCRdb's copy keeps in-frame clones and lacks some. The sample consists of 200,000 or so clones, 80% to 85% of them appearing once. Unmatched junction bases numbered 1, after V lost 4 bases and J lost 2 bases. This CDR3 region has 15 residues. CDR1 and CDR2 from the germline V gene are MNHEY and SMNVEV (reference sequence). The receptor was derived from a middle-aged man who had recovered from COVID-19. The chain joins TRBV27 to TRBJ2-1, with 11 bases that match TRBD2. Material for sequencing was PBMCs or T cells enriched from blood (not recorded which). CDR3 sequence (DNA): TGTGCCAGCAGTTATAGCGGGGGGGCCTACAATGAGCAGTTCTTC. Residues: CASSYSGGAYNEQFF.